This TCR beta chain was retrieved from a study of CD8+CD57+ T cells in acquired aplastic anemia. Patients chosen for sequencing had CD8+CD57+ cells that had expanded, as shown by flow cytometry. Among the patients, all had severe acquired aplastic anemia. Patients had undergone no therapy by the time their blood was sampled. Profiling of TCR beta VDJ combinations and CDR3 sequences used genomic DNA as template. TCRdb reprocessed the reads via MiXCR and lists one record per CDR3 protein. The sample has about half a million distinct CDR3 sequences; 25% to 40% are singletons. A note on this clonotype: The antigen is unknown.

General observations from the study: Controls and patients did not differ significantly in CD8+ Simpson's diversity.

The source of this sequence is a human donor with aplastic anemia. The specimen was sorted CD4+, CD8+, or CD8+CD57+ T cells (not recorded which) from PBMCs.

The CDR3 coding sequence is TGTGCCATCTCGAGTGGGACGGCAACTAATGAAGCTTTCTTT. Residues: CAISSGTATNEAFF. The chain combines TRBV10-3 with TRBJ1-1; tentatively, D is TRBD1 (5 bases). The CDR3 runs to 14 residues. V lost 8 bases, J lost 7 bases, and 20 bases lay in between. CDR1 and CDR2 from the germline V gene are ENHRY and SYGVKD.